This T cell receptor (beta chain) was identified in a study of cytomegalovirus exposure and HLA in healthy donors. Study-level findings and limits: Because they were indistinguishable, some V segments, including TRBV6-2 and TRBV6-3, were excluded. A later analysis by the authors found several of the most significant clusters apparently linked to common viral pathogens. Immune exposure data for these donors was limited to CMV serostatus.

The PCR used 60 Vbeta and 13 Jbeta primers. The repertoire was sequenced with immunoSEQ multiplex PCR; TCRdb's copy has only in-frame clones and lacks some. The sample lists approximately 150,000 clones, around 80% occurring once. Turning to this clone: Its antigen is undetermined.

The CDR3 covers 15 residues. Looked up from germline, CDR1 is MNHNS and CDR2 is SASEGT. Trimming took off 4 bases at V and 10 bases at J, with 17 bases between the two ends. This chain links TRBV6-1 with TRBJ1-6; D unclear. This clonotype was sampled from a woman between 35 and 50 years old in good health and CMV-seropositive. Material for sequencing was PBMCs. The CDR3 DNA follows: TGTGCCAGCAGTGGAACCGAGGGAGGCTCGTCACCCCTCCACTTT. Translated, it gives CASSGTEGGSSPLHF.